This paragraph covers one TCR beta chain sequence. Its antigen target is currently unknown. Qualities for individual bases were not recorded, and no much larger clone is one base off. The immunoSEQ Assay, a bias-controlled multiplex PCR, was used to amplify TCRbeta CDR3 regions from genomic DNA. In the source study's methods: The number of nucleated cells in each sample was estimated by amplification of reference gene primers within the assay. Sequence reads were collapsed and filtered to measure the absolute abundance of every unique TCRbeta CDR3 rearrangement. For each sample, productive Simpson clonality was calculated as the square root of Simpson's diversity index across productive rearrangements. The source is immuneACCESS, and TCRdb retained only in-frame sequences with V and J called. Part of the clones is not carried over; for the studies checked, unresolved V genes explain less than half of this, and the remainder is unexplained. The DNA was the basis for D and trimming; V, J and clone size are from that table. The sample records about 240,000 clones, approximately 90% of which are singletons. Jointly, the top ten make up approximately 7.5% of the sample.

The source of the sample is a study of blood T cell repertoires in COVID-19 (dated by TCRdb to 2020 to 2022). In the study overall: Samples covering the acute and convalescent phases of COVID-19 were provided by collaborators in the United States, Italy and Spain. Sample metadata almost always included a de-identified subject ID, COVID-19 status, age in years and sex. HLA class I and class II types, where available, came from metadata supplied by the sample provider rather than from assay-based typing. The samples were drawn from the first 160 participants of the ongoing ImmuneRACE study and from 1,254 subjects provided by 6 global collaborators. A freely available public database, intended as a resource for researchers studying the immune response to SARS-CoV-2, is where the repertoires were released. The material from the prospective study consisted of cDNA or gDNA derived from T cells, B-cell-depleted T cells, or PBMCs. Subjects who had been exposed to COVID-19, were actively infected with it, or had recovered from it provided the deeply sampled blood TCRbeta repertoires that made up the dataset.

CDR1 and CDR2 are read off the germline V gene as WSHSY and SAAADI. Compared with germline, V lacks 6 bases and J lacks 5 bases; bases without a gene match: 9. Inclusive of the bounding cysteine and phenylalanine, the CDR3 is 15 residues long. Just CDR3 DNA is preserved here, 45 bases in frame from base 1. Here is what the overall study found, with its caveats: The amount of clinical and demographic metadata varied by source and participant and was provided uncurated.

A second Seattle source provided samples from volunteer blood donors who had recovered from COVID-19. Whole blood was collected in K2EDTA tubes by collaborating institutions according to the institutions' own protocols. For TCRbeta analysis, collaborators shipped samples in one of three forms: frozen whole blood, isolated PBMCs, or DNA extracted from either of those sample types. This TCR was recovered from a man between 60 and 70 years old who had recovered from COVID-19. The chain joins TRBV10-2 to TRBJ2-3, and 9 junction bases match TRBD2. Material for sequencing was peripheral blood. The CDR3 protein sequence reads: CASREGTSSGDTQYF. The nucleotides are TGCGCCAGCAGAGAGGGGACTAGCTCAGGAGATACGCAGTATTTT.